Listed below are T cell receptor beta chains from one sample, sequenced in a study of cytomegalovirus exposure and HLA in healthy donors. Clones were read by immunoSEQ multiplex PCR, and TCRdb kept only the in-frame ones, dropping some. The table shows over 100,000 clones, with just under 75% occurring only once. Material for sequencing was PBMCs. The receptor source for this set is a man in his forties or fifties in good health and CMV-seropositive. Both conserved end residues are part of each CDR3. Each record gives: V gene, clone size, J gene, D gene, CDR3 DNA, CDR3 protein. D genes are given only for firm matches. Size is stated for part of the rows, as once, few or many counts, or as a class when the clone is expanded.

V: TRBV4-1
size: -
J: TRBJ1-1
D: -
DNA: TGCGCCAGCAGCCAGTCGACTGAAGCTTTCTTT
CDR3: CASSQSTEAFF

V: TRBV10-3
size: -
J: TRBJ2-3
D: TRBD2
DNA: TGTGCCATCAGTGAGTCCCTAGCGGGCCGCACAGATACGCAGTATTTT
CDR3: CAISESLAGRTDTQYF

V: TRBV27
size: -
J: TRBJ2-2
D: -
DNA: TGTGCCAGCAGTCTGGGCAGGACCGGGGAGCTGTTTTTT
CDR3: CASSLGRTGELFF

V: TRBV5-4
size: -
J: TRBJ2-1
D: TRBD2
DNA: TGTGCCAGCAGCTTGGACCCTAGCGGGAGTAATGAGCAGTTCTTC
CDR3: CASSLDPSGSNEQFF

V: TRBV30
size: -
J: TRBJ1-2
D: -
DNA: TGTGCCTGGGGGGCATCATATGGCTACACCTTC
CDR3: CAWGASYGYTF

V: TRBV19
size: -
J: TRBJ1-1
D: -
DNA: TGTGCCAGTAGTATAGGAGGAGGAACCACTGAAGCTTTCTTT
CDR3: CASSIGGGTTEAFF

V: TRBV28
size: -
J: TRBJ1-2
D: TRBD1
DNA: TGTGCCACCCGAGGACAGGGAGAGGACTATGGCTACACCTTC
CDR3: CATRGQGEDYGYTF

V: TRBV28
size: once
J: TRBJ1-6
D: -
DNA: TGTGCCAGCAGTTTTGGAGATTCACCCCTCCACTTT
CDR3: CASSFGDSPLHF

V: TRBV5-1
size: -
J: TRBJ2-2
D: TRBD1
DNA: TGCGCCAGCAGCGAAGGGACAGTATTCACCGGGGAGCTGTTTTTT
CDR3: CASSEGTVFTGELFF

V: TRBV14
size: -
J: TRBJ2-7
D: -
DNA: TGTGCCAGCAGCACTATCGACAGGTCTCAGTACGAGCAGTACTTC
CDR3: CASSTIDRSQYEQYF

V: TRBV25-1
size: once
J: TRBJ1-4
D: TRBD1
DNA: TGTGCCAGCAGCGATGACAGGGTAGATGAAAAACTGTTTTTT
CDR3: CASSDDRVDEKLFF

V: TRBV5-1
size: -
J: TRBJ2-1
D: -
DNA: TGCGCCAGCAGCCCCGAGGGACTCAAAAACAATGAGCAGTTCTTC
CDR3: CASSPEGLKNNEQFF

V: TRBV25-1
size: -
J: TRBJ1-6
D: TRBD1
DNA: TGTGCCAGCGCCGGCCAGGGGGCTAAGTCACCCCTCCACTTT
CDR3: CASAGQGAKSPLHF

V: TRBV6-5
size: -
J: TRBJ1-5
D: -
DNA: TGTGCCAGCAGTGAGCTGGGCAATCAGCCCCAGCATTTT
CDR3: CASSELGNQPQHF

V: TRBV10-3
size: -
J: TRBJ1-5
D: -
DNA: TGTGCCATCAGCTCAGGGGTTAATCAGCCCCAGCATTTT
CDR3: CAISSGVNQPQHF

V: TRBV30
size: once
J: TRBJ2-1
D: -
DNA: TGTGCCTCCAGCGATGAGCAGTTCTTC
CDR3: CASSDEQFF

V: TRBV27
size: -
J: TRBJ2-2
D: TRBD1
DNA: TGTGCCAGCAGCCGACAGGGGATGAGCGCCGGGGAGCTGTTTTTT
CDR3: CASSRQGMSAGELFF

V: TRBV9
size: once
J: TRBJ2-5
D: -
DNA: TGTGCCAGCAGCGTAGGACTGGCGATTCAAGAGACCCAGTACTTC
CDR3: CASSVGLAIQETQYF

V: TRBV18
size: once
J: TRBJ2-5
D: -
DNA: TGTGCCAGCTCACCCGCCGGAGAGACCCAGTACTTC
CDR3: CASSPAGETQYF

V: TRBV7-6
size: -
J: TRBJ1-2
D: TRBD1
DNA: TGTGCCAGCAGCCGCATCTCAGAGGGACAGGGGGCGCGTGGCTACACCTTC
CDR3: CASSRISEGQGARGYTF

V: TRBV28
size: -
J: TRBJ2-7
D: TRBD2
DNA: TGTGCCAGCAGTCCCCCCAGCGGGGTCTGGCCCTACGAGCAGTACTTC
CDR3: CASSPPSGVWPYEQYF

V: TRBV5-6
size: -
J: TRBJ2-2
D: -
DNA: TGTGCCAGCAGCCCCTCCCCTTCCGGGGAGCTGTTTTTT
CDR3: CASSPSPSGELFF

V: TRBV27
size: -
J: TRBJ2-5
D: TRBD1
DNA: TGTGCCAGCAGCAAAGTAGGACAGGGGGCACCCCAAGAGACCCAGTACTTC
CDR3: CASSKVGQGAPQETQYF

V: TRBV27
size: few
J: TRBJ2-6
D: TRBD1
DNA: TGTGCCAGCAGTTTATTTCAGGGGGCGGGTGGGGCCAACGTCCTGACTTTC
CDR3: CASSLFQGAGGANVLTF

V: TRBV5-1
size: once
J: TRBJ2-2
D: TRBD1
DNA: TGCGCCAGCAGCTTGGTGGAAGGGGGCGGAACCGGGGAGCTGTTTTTT
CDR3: CASSLVEGGGTGELFF

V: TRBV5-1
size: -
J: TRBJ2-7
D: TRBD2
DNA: TGCGCCAGCAGCAATAGCGGGGGCCGCTACGAGCAGTACTTC
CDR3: CASSNSGGRYEQYF

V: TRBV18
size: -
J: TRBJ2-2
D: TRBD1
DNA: TGTGCCAGCTCACCACCGGGGGCAGGGGGCAGCACCGGGGAGCTGTTTTTT
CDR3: CASSPPGAGGSTGELFF

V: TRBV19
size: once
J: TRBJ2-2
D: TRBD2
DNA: TGTGCCAGTAGTGGGAGGGGGAACACCGGGGAGCTGTTTTTT
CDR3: CASSGRGNTGELFF

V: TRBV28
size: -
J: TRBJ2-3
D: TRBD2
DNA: TGTGCCAGCAGTACCTTTGTGGGGGGGGACACAGATACGCAGTATTTT
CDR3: CASSTFVGGDTDTQYF

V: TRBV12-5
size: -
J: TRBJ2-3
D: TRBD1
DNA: TGTGCTAGTGAAGGCCCAGGGGGTACGCAGTATTTT
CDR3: CASEGPGGTQYF

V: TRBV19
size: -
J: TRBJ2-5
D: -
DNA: TGTGCCAGTAGTATTTCAGGCAGGGAAGAGACCCAGTACTTC
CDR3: CASSISGREETQYF

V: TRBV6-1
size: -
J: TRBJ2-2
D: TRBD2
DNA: TGTGCCAGCAGAACGGGAGGGATCACCGGGGAGCTGTTTTTT
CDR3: CASRTGGITGELFF

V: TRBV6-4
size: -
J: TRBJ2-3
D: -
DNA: TGTGCCAGCAGTGTCACGGAGACAGATACGCAGTATTTT
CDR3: CASSVTETDTQYF

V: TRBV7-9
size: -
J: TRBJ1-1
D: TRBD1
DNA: TGTTCCAGCAGCGACGGACAGGTTCACATGAACACTGAAGCTTTCTTT
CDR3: CSSSDGQVHMNTEAFF

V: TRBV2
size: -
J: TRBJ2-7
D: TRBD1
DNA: TGTGCCAGCAGTGAGGACAGGGGGCTCTACGAGCAGTACTTC
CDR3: CASSEDRGLYEQYF

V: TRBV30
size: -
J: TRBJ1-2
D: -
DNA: TGTGCCTGGAGTGCCTCTGACAGTCGCGGCTACACCTTC
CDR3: CAWSASDSRGYTF

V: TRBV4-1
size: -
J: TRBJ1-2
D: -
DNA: TGCGCCAGCAGCCAAGAGGAAAACGACATCTATGGCTACACCTTC
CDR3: CASSQEENDIYGYTF

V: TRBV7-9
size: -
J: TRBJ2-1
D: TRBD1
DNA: TGTGCCAGCAGCTTCCCCAGGACAGGGCAGATCCTGATTAATGAGCAGTTCTTC
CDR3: CASSFPRTGQILINEQFF

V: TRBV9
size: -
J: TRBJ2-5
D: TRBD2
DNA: TGTGCCAGCAGCATTAGCGGGGGGGCGGAGACCCAGTACTTC
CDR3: CASSISGGAETQYF

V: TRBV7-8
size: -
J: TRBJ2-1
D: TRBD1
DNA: TGTGCCAGCAGCTTCGTCGGACGACAGGGGCACTACAATGAGCAGTTCTTC
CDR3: CASSFVGRQGHYNEQFF

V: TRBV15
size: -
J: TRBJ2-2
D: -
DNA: TGTGCCACCAGCAGAGATCGGGGAGATGCCAACACCGGGGAGCTGTTTTTT
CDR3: CATSRDRGDANTGELFF

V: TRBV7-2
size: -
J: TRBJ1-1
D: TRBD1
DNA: TGTGCCAGCAGCTTGGGTACAGGGGCCCTATTT
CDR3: CASSLGTGALF

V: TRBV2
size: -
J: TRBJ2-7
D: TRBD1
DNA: TGTGCCAGCAGTCGCCTGACAGGGGATGGGAACGAGCAGTACTTC
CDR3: CASSRLTGDGNEQYF

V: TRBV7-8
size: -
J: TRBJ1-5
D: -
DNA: TGTGCCAGCAGCCTTAATAGCAATCAGCCCCAGCATTTT
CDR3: CASSLNSNQPQHF

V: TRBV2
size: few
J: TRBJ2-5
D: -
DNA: TGTGCCAGCAGTAAACCCCCAGGCTCCGGAGAGACCCAGTACTTC
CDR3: CASSKPPGSGETQYF

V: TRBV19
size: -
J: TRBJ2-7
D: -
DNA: TGTGCCAGTAGTATAGAAGGGAGCTCCTACGAGCAGTACTTC
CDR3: CASSIEGSSYEQYF

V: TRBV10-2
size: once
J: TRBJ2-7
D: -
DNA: TGCGCCAGCAGCCCCGGCAGGGAGGTAAACGAGCAGTACTTC
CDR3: CASSPGREVNEQYF